This entry features one T cell receptor beta chain sequence. PCR used 60 Vbeta primers and 13 Jbeta primers. TCRdb's copy holds only in-frame clones and misses some; the assay was immunoSEQ multiplex PCR. The sample has about 120,000 clones, more than 80% seen once. The data originate from a study of cytomegalovirus exposure and HLA in healthy donors. The CDR3 has 16 amino acids. The germline CDR1 and CDR2 sequences are SGHRS and YFSETQ. V lost 0 bases and J lost 5; bases outside the gene matches: 10. The gene calls are TRBV5-1 and TRBJ2-5; 7 nucleotides match TRBD2. The clonotype was recovered from a man in his forties or fifties in good health and CMV-seronegative. The sample comprised PBMCs. CDR3 sequence reads: CASSLGASGTRETQYF. The CDR3, as DNA: TGCGCCAGCAGCTTGGGGGCTAGCGGTACCCGGGAGACCCAGTACTTC. Together with reference TRBV5-1 and TRBJ2-5, the CDR3 gives the full variable domain: KAGVTQTPRYLIKTRGQQVTLSCSPISGHRSVSWYQQTPGQGLQFLFEYFSETQRNKGNFPGRFSGRQFSNSRSEMNVSTLELGDSALYLCASSLGASGTRETQYFGPGTRLLVL.